These 4 T cell receptor beta chains were all obtained from the same sample, sequenced in a study of blood T cell repertoires in COVID-19. Sequenced by immunoSEQ multiplex PCR; TCRdb stores in-frame clones only, minus some. Of around 200,000 clones listed, around 85% were seen once; the top ten hold 18%. Sequences were obtained from PBMCs or T cells enriched from blood (not recorded which). Receptors were obtained from a man in his forties who had recovered from COVID-19.

The rearrangement joins TRBV28 to TRBJ1-5; D not resolved. V was clipped by 4 bases and J by 15 bases, with 13 bases between them. The germline gives CDR1 MDHEN, CDR2 SYDVKM. This CDR3 is 11 amino acids long. The DNA for the CDR3 is TGTGCCAGCAGTTCCCCGGGTGTCTGGCATTTT. It translates to CASSSPGVWHF.

The gene calls are TRBV24-1 and TRBJ2-3, with 7 bases identical to TRBD2. There are 16 residues in the CDR3. From germline, CDR1 is KGHDR and CDR2 SFDVKD. The trim removed 3 bases at V and 0 bases at J, leaving 5 bases unmatched. CDR3 residues: CATSDIGGRSTDTQYF. The CDR3, as DNA: TGTGCCACCAGTGATATAGGCGGGAGAAGCACAGATACGCAGTATTTT.

V gene TRBV5-1 combines with J gene TRBJ1-5; D gene unclear. Looked up from germline, CDR1 is SGHRS and CDR2 is YFSETQ. The ends were cut back, 0 bases at V and 4 bases at J, with 5 bases in the middle. This CDR3 contains 13 residues. The CDR3: CASSLGANQPQHF. CDR3 nucleotides: TGCGCCAGCAGCTTGGGGGCGAATCAGCCCCAGCATTTT.

J is TRBJ1-1 and V is TRBV30; D remains unclear. In germline, CDR1 is GTSNPN, CDR2 SVGIG (reference sequence). The V end lost 3 bases, the J end lost 11 bases, and 16 bases lay between the germline ends. There are 12 residues in the CDR3. The DNA of the CDR3 is TGTGCCTGGAGGTCGGTCCGAGGGAAGGCTTTCTTT. Protein: CAWRSVRGKAFF.